These 9 T cell receptor beta chains originate from one sample sequenced in a study of blood T cell repertoires in COVID-19. The protocol was immunoSEQ multiplex PCR, while the TCRdb copy is restricted to in-frame clones and leaves out a portion. The profile shows 110,000 or so clones, approximately 90% of them singletons. Sequencing was done on a sample of peripheral blood. The receptors originated from a woman between 65 and 79 years old who had recovered from COVID-19.

The V and J genes are TRBV9 and TRBJ2-7, with a possible D match to TRBD1 (6 bases). Per the germline V gene, CDR1 is SGDLS and CDR2 is YYNGEE. The length of the CDR3 is 14 residues. The germline V and J ends were trimmed by 0 bases and 3 bases, with 10 bases remaining between them. The CDR3 protein is CASSVGQAHYEQYF. CDR3 in DNA: TGTGCCAGCAGCGTAGGACAGGCCCACTACGAGCAGTACTTC.

V is TRBV21-1 and J is TRBJ2-3; TRBD2 is the table's D call, not checked against the DNA. TRBV21-1 corresponds to a pseudogene. This CDR3 contains 15 residues. For the CDR3, the DNA is TGTGCCAGCAGCAAACAACGGGAGAGGTCAGATACGCAGTATTTT. Its translation: CASSKQRERSDTQYF.

The rearrangement uses TRBV15 and TRBJ2-3; the D gene is possibly TRBD1 (6 bases). The germline V gene encodes CDR1 LNHNV and CDR2 YYDKDF (reference sequence). V lost 5 bases to trimming and J lost 1 base, with 10 bases between them. This CDR3 contains 14 residues. CDR3 in amino acids: CATSRDTRTDTQYF. As DNA, the CDR3 is TGTGCCACCAGCCGGGACACCCGCACAGATACGCAGTATTTT.

The rearrangement joins TRBV2 to TRBJ2-1; D gene ambiguous. Trimming pared 7 bases from V and 4 bases from J, leaving 8 bases between. CDR3 length: 12 residues. Per germline, CDR1 SNHLY and CDR2 FYNNEI. This CDR3 is CASTTEYNEQFF. The CDR3 DNA follows: TGTGCCAGCACCACAGAATACAATGAGCAGTTCTTC.

This sequence joins TRBV10-1 and TRBJ1-5; no firm D call. This CDR3 has 15 amino acids. Deletions cut 9 bases from V and 4 bases from J, with 19 bases between. Germline V gene sequence: CDR1 WNHNN, CDR2 SYGVQD (reference sequence). The DNA for the CDR3 is TGCGCCAGTCGAGACCCGGGGTACGGAAATCAGCCCCAGCATTTT. It encodes CASRDPGYGNQPQHF.

The chain has TRBV27 and TRBJ2-5; 8 positions agree with TRBD2. The V segment lost 5 bases and the J segment 1 base; nucleotides outside the gene matches: 6. The CDR3 loop spans 15 amino acids. In germline, CDR1 is MNHEY, CDR2 SMNVEV (reference sequence). CDR3 sequence (DNA): TGTGCCAGCAGTACCCGGGGGGGGGCCCAAGAGACCCAGTACTTC. It codes for CASSTRGGAQETQYF.

The genes are TRBV12-3 or TRBV12-4 and TRBJ2-7; 10 positions agree with TRBD2. This CDR3 has 13 residues. Germline trimming cut 5 bases from V and 9 bases from J; bases unmatched to any gene: 7. CDR3 residues: CASSPPGLARQYF. CDR3 nucleotide sequence: TGTGCCAGCAGTCCTCCGGGACTAGCGAGGCAGTACTTC.

The V gene is TRBV5-4, the J gene TRBJ2-3; D uncertain. CDR1 and CDR2 (germline): SGHNT, YYREEE (reference sequence). Trimming took off 4 bases at V and 8 bases at J, with 11 bases between the two ends. The CDR3 runs to 12 residues. As DNA, the CDR3 is TGTGCCAGCAGCCAGACACCTTTTACGCAGTATTTT. Translation gives CASSQTPFTQYF. The whole variable domain, remainder taken from reference TRBV5-4 and TRBJ2-3, is ETGVTQSPTHLIKTRGQQVTLRCSSQSGHNTVSWYQQALGQGPQFIFQYYREEENGRGNFPPRFSGLQFPNYSSELNVNALELDDSALYLCASSQTPFTQYFGPGTRLTVL.

Note on this clone: A read error may account for a junction end that differs from germline. V and J are TRBV28 and TRBJ2-3, with 9 bases identical to TRBD2. Germline V gene sequence: CDR1 MDHEN, CDR2 SYDVKM. The CDR3 runs 15 residues. The DNA of the CDR3 is TGTGCCAGCGGTTTGCTAGCGGGATTCACAGATACGCAGTATTTT. This translates into CASGLLAGFTDTQYF.